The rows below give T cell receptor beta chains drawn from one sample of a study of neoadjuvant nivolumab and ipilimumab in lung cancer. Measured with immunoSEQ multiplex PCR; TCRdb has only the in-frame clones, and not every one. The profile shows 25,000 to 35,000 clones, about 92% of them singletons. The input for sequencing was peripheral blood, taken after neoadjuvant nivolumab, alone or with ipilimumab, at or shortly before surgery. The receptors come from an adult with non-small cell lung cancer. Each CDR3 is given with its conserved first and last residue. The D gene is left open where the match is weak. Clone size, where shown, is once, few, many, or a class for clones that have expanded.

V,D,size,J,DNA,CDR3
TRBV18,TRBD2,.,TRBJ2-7,TGTGCCAGCTCAACCCTGGGAGGGGACTCCTACGAGCAGTACTTC,CASSTLGGDSYEQYF
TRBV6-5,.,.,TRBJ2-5,TGTGCTTCTTGGGGGCAGGGTATAGGACAAGAGACCCAGTACTTC,CASWGQGIGQETQYF
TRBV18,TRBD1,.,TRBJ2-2,TGTGCCAGCTCGGGTCACCGGTTACAGGGGCAGAACACCGGGGAGCTGTTTTTT,CASSGHRLQGQNTGELFF
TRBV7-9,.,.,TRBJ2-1,TGTGCCAGCAGCTTGATGCAGTCCACTTTCGATGAGCAGTTCTTC,CASSLMQSTFDEQFF
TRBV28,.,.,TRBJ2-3,TGTGCCAGCAGTTTACGACTTGTAGGAGATACGCAGTATTTT,CASSLRLVGDTQYF
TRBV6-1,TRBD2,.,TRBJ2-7,TGTGCCAGCAGCAGAACGGGACTAGCAGACTACGAGCAGTACTTC,CASSRTGLADYEQYF
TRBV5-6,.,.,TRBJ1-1,TGTGCCAGCAGCTTTCTGACGTACACTGAAGCTTTCTTT,CASSFLTYTEAFF
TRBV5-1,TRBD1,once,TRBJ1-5,TGCGCCAGCAGCTTGCAGGGGGGCAATCAGCCCCAGCATTTT,CASSLQGGNQPQHF
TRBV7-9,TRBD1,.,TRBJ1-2,TGTGCCAGCAGCTTAGCGAGGACAGGGGGGTCTAACTATGGCTACACCTTC,CASSLARTGGSNYGYTF
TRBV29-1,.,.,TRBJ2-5,TGCAGCGTTGAGGGGACTGGCCCGTTTTCAGAGACCCAGTACTTC,CSVEGTGPFSETQYF